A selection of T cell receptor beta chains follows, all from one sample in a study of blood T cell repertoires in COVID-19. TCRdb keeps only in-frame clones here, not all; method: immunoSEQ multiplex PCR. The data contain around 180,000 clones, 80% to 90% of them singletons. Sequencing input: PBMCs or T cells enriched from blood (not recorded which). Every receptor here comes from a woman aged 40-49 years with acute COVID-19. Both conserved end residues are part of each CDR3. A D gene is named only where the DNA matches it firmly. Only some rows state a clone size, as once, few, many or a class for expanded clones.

TGTGCCAGCAGTCCCAGAGGGAACACTGAAGCTTTCTTT	CASSPRGNTEAFF	TRBJ1-1	13	.	.	TRBV6-5
TGCGCCAGCAGCTCCGCTAGCGGGGCCTACAATGAGCAGTTCTTC	CASSSASGAYNEQFF	TRBJ2-1	15	TRBD2	.	TRBV5-1
TGTGCCAGCAGCACGACTAGCGCGGCCCCAAGGCAGTTCTTC	CASSTTSAAPRQFF	TRBJ2-1	14	TRBD2	.	TRBV7-3
TGTGCCAGCACCGAAACGGGGGTGGGGGCCTACGAGCAGTACTTC	CASTETGVGAYEQYF	TRBJ2-7	15	.	.	TRBV6-5
TGTGCCAGTACCCCAGCCATTTTACAGGGGGCGCCCACTGAAGCTTTCTTT	CASTPAILQGAPTEAFF	TRBJ1-1	17	TRBD1	.	TRBV19
TGTGCCAGCAGCCGTTCAAAGGGGGAAGACTTACAAGAGACCCAGTACTTC	CASSRSKGEDLQETQYF	TRBJ2-5	17	.	.	TRBV13
TGTGCCACCGAAGGACTAGCGGGGGGGAACTACGAGCAGTACTTC	CATEGLAGGNYEQYF	TRBJ2-7	15	TRBD2	.	TRBV28
TGCAGTGCTAGTTTGCGGGACCTTAAATCCAATGAAAAACTGTTTTTT	CSASLRDLKSNEKLFF	TRBJ1-4	16	.	.	TRBV20-1
TGTGCCAGTAGTTCCTCCACGGGAAATCAGCCCCAGCATTTT	CASSSSTGNQPQHF	TRBJ1-5	14	.	few	TRBV19
TGTGCCAGCAGCGTACTCGACAGGGATTCACCCCTCCACTTT	CASSVLDRDSPLHF	TRBJ1-6	14	TRBD1	.	TRBV9
TGTGCCAGCAGTTACTCAGGACACCTGGACACTGAAGCTTTCTTT	CASSYSGHLDTEAFF	TRBJ1-1	15	.	.	TRBV6-5
TGTGCCAGCAGCCGGAATTTAGGAGGTTTCACAGATACGCAGTATTTT	CASSRNLGGFTDTQYF	TRBJ2-3	16	.	.	TRBV14
TGCAGCGGGTTACAGGGGGCGAACACTGAAGCTTTCTTT	CSGLQGANTEAFF	TRBJ1-1	13	TRBD1	.	TRBV29-1
TGTGCCAGCAGCCAAGGTCTTGCAAGGGGGGGCTTGAACACTGAAGCTTTCTTT	CASSQGLARGGLNTEAFF	TRBJ1-1	18	.	.	TRBV4-2
TGCGCCAGCAGTGAGTCGTTAGGGGGCATTCCCCCTAATTCACCCCTCCACTTT	CASSESLGGIPPNSPLHF	TRBJ1-6	18	TRBD1	once	TRBV10-2
TGTGCTAGTGGGGCCAGGGTTGGCACTGAAGCTTTCTTT	CASGARVGTEAFF	TRBJ1-1	13	.	.	TRBV12-5
TGTGCCAGCAGTGAGGGAGGGGATGACACTGAAGCTTTCTTT	CASSEGGDDTEAFF	TRBJ1-1	14	.	.	TRBV2
TGTGCCTGGAGGGACAGGGGTTACGAGCAGTACTTC	CAWRDRGYEQYF	TRBJ2-7	12	TRBD1	.	TRBV30
TGCGCCAGCAGCTCTGAAGGACAGCCCGGTATACCCCTCCACTTT	CASSSEGQPGIPLHF	TRBJ1-6	15	.	once	TRBV5-1
TGTGCCTCCAGGGGGTTTCAGCGTCAGCCCCAGCATTTT	CASRGFQRQPQHF	TRBJ1-5	13	TRBD1	.	TRBV19
TGTGCCAGCAGCTTAGGGGTGACTAGCGGCTCCTACGAGCAGTACTTC	CASSLGVTSGSYEQYF	TRBJ2-7	16	TRBD2	few	TRBV7-8
TGCGCCAGCAGTCCTAGCGGGGTTTACCAAGAGACCCAGTACTTC	CASSPSGVYQETQYF	TRBJ2-5	15	TRBD2	.	TRBV5-1
TGTGCCAGCAGCTTAGAACAGTACCGAAACACCATATATTTT	CASSLEQYRNTIYF	TRBJ1-3	14	.	.	TRBV11-2
TGTGCCAGCAGTCTCCGGGACAGGGTGGTTGATTCCCTCCACTTT	CASSLRDRVVDSLHF	TRBJ1-6	15	TRBD1	.	TRBV6-5
TGTGCCAGCAGCTACGGGAGCTACGAGCAGTACTTC	CASSYGSYEQYF	TRBJ2-7	12	.	.	TRBV7-8
TGTGCCAGCACCACCCTACGGGAGTTAGCGGAATACAATGAGCAGTTCTTC	CASTTLRELAEYNEQFF	TRBJ2-1	17	.	.	TRBV14
TGTGCCAGCAGCCAACTCAACTGGGACAACGACTATGGCTACACCTTC	CASSQLNWDNDYGYTF	TRBJ1-2	16	.	once	TRBV3-1/TRBV3-2
TGTGCCAGCTCAACAGGGTCGGGTCAGCCCCAGCATTTT	CASSTGSGQPQHF	TRBJ1-5	13	.	few	TRBV18
TGTGCCAGCAGCTTGGTAGCGGGGAGTACCTACAATGAGCAGTTCTTC	CASSLVAGSTYNEQFF	TRBJ2-1	16	TRBD2	.	TRBV7-2
TGTGCCTGGAGTGTCGGGTCGAACACTGAAGCTTTCTTT	CAWSVGSNTEAFF	TRBJ1-1	13	.	many	TRBV30